The 6 T cell receptor beta chains below were found in one sample sequenced in a study of blood T cells in healthy people across ages (dated by TCRdb to the mid-2010s). Library prep was done by 5' RACE. This sample was sequenced with an Illumina HiSeq 2500. A second PCR of roughly 7 to 11 cycles was performed with a sample-barcoded 5' primer and a J-beta primer mix. The public reads were reprocessed in TCRdb via fastp at Q25 and MiXCR, keeping in-frame beta chains. Identical CDR3 protein sequences are pooled into one entry, listed with their most common genes and DNA. The sample profile shows under 950,000 distinct CDR3 sequences; around a fifth of them were found once. 22% of the sample belongs to the ten largest clones. The sample was blood. Source of these receptors: a man between 65 and 79 years old in good health.

The chain is built from TRBV2 and TRBJ2-3; 9 bases fit TRBD2. CDR3 length: 14 residues. Germline CDR1 reads SNHLY; CDR2 reads FYNNEI. J was trimmed by 6 bases and V by 8 bases; bases with no gene match: 9. The CDR3 sequence is CASAAAGGVDTQYF. The CDR3 DNA sequence: TGTGCCAGCGCCGCAGCGGGGGGAGTGGATACGCAGTATTTT.

This clonotype has more than one count but fewer than ten. The germline gene is not matched at one end of the junction; a read error may be the cause. The chain combines TRBV6-4 with TRBJ1-1; D may be TRBD1 (6 bases). The V gene's germline CDR1 is MRHNA and CDR2 SNTAGT. The CDR3 loop spans 16 amino acids. This chain's CDR3 is CASSDSNEGGNTGAFF. CDR3 sequence (DNA): TGTGCCAGCAGTGACTCGAACGAGGGGGGAAACACTGGAGCTTTCTTT.

The chain joins TRBV7-2 to TRBJ2-3, with D unclear. V shed 5 bases and J shed 6 bases, with 12 bases lying between them. The CDR3 totals 13 residues. CDR1 and CDR2 (germline): SGHTA, FQGNSA. The CDR3 sequence: CASSDRRADTQYF. CDR3 nucleotides: TGTGCCAGCAGCGATAGAAGGGCGGATACGCAGTATTTT.

The chain carries TRBV5-1 and TRBJ2-3; no firm D call. The CDR3 extends over 13 amino acids. V lost 4 bases and J lost 5, with 11 bases in between. CDR1 is SGHRS, CDR2 YFSETQ, per germline. The CDR3 DNA sequence: TGCGCCAGCAGCCCCGAAGCTAGAGATACGCAGTATTTT. Protein product: CASSPEARDTQYF.

There are a few counts of this clonotype. This rearrangement joins TRBV29-1 to TRBJ1-2; 7 bases are a match to TRBD1. The length of the CDR3 is 14 residues. Germline V lookup: CDR1 SQVTM, CDR2 ANQGSEA. V lost 4 bases and J lost 6; bases outside the gene matches: 11. The chain's CDR3 is CSVVRTGTLDGYTF. The CDR3 DNA sequence: TGCAGCGTTGTACGGACAGGCACCCTCGATGGCTACACCTTC.

V gene TRBV11-2 combines with J gene TRBJ2-7, with 9 bases aligning to TRBD1. Trimming took 0 bases from V and 4 from J; bases not matched to a gene: 7. The CDR3 is 16 residues long. CDR1 and CDR2 from the germline V gene are SGHAT and FQNNGV. CDR3 protein: CASSLDAGQGFYEQYF. Written as DNA, the CDR3 is TGTGCCAGCAGCTTAGACGCGGGACAGGGATTTTACGAGCAGTACTTC.